The table lists the clone carrying this T cell receptor (beta chain) with many counts. The sample originates from a study of Graves' ophthalmopathy and Graves' hyperthyroidism. The authors amplified TCR beta CDR3 regions, and they did so from RNA transcripts for repertoire sequencing. First-round RT-PCR relied on HTBI primers, and a second-round multiplex PCR came next. TCRdb passed the multiplex PCR reads through MiXCR, listing each CDR3 protein once. The sample holds a few hundred thousand distinct CDR3 sequences, around 18% seen once. The CDR3 loop spans 14 amino acids. V was cut by 1 base and J by 3 bases, with 10 bases left in between. Per germline, CDR1 SGHRS and CDR2 YFSETQ.

This chain links TRBV5-1 with TRBJ1-2, with D maybe TRBD1 (5 bases). The receptor was isolated from a young woman with Graves' ophthalmopathy. The sequencing input was peripheral blood. The CDR3 spells CASSLTGEHYGYTF. CDR3 nucleotides: TGCGCCAGCAGCTTGACAGGCGAACACTATGGCTACACCTTC. The full variable domain, its missing parts supplied by reference TRBV5-1 and TRBJ1-2, is KAGVTQTPRYLIKTRGQQVTLSCSPISGHRSVSWYQQTPGQGLQFLFEYFSETQRNKGNFPGRFSGRQFSNSRSEMNVSTLELGDSALYLCASSLTGEHYGYTFGSGTRLTVV.